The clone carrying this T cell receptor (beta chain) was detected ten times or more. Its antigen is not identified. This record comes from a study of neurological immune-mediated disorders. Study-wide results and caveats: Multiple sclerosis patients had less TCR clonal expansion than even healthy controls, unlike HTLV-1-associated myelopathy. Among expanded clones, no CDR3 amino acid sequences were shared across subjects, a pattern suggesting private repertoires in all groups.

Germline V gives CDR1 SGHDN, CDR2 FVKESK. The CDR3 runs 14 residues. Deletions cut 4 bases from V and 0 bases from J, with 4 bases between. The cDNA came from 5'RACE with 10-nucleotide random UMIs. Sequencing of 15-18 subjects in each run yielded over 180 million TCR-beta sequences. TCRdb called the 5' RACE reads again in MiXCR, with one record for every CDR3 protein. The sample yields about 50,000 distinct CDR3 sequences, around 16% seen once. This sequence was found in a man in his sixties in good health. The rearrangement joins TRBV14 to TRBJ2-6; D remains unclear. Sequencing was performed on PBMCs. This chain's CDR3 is CASSRDSGANVLTF. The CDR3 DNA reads TGTGCCAGCAGCCGTGACTCTGGGGCCAACGTCCTGACTTTC.